A selection of T cell receptor beta chains follows, all from one sample in a study of PD-1 blockade in classical Hodgkin lymphoma. Sequencing used immunoSEQ multiplex PCR; TCRdb keeps in-frame clones, though not all of them. The sample holds 25,000 to 30,000 clones; approximately 70% are singletons and the top ten take roughly a quarter. This specimen was peripheral blood mononuclear cells (PBMCs), taken before the second cycle of nivolumab. Source of these receptors: a human donor with classical Hodgkin lymphoma. Both conserved end residues are trimmed from each CDR3. The size field is filled for only some rows; it gives once, few, many or a size class.

11	NA	TRBV10-1	ASSPDGLGMQF
13	NA	TRBV6-5	ASSYLDQRGAEQY
14	NA	TRBV6-1	ASSDRGRSGIDGYT
15	once	TRBV19	ASSLLGQTYSNQPQH
10	NA	TRBV5-1	ASSLVLGELF
13	NA	TRBV19	ASSFLGAGNQPQH
11	NA	TRBV28	ASSFRTVYGYT
16	NA	TRBV7-1	ASSEQQCLLVDNEKLF
13	few	TRBV25-1	ASSDKDGSNQPQH
11	NA	TRBV5-1	ASSLGQQYTQY
13	few	TRBV11-2	ASSWAPNPYNEQF
14	NA	TRBV19	ASSILASSSGNTIY
13	once	TRBV19	ASSAWGGAGYEQY